This record covers a single TCR beta chain. In its sample, this clonotype was seen many times. Its specific antigen is unknown. Base qualities are not provided; no much larger clone lies one nucleotide away. The CDR1 and CDR2 encoded by the germline V gene are ENHRY and SYGVKD. At the junction V is shortened by 3 bases and J by 1 base, with 12 bases in between. CDR3 length: 15 amino acids, cysteine to phenylalanine. Only CDR3 DNA is held: 45 bases, read in frame from base 1. The sample belongs to a study of T cells after yellow fever vaccination (dated by TCRdb to about 2019). With regard to the full study: The SMART-Seq v4 Ultra Low Input RNA kit was used to prepare libraries from fractions with low cell numbers. To follow T-cell clones before and after primary and booster YFV17D yellow fever vaccination, bulk TCR alpha and beta repertoires were sequenced over time. Two healthy male donors, one aged 18 to 30 and one aged 30 to 40 years, made up the cohort. Blood samples were taken at several timepoints before and after primary and secondary immunization, and bulk PBMC replicates and cell subsets were isolated.

The study at large found these results: FACS-sorted repertoires could contain abundant contaminating clonotypes from the bulk population, so computational filtering was required. After the booster, most clones that had expanded after primary vaccination were detected again (around 97% of CD4 and 70% to 90% of CD8), suggesting broad maintenance of memory. A small share of clonotypes occurred in both CD4 and CD8 compartments, likely arising from convergent recombination. Only a couple of donors were included in the study, so the extent to which the findings can be generalized is limited. The secondary T-cell response was weaker than the primary response but faster, peaking on day 5 instead of day 15.

The intended sense of this specimen's treatment or condition label: live attenuated yellow fever vaccine strain. At each blood-draw timepoint, two biological replicates of bulk PBMCs were obtained. PBMCs were isolated from peripheral blood using a standard Ficoll-Paque protocol. TriZol was used to extract RNA from bulk PBMCs, from CD4 and CD8 fractions, and from dextramer-positive and dextramer-negative fractions. Synthesis of TCR cDNA relied on 5'RACE template switching, a step that introduced a universal primer site along with unique molecular identifiers. Priming of cDNA synthesis was performed from both the TCR alpha and TCR beta constant segments. Library amplification involved two PCR steps, and the second step added sample barcodes and sequencing adapters. Sequencing of libraries was done on Illumina HiSeq 2500 (2x100 bp) or NovaSeq (2x150 bp). Turning to the authors' computational methods: MIGEC was used to demultiplex reads and collapse the reads into UMI consensus sequences, and MiXCR was used for V(D)J alignment. Vaccine-responding clonotypes were defined with edgeR using replicate PBMC samples, requiring FDR below 0.01 and a log2 fold change above 5 up to day 15. Each bulk clonotype received a CD4 or CD8 identity based on whether the sequenced CD4 or CD8 repertoire contained that clonotype at higher abundance. TCRdb cleaned the public reads at Q25 with fastp, built clones with MiXCR and kept in-frame beta chains. For every CDR3 protein sequence, its rows merge into one entry that carries the most common genes and DNA. These V and J calls derive from TCRdb rather than the authors' analysis. This sample comprises 300,000 to 400,000 distinct CDR3 sequences, 8% to 10% of them detected only once. The top ten clonotypes cover about 20% of the sample.

This TCR came from a man younger than 35 who received the YFV17D yellow fever vaccine. The material sequenced was PBMCs, taken on the day of the first yellow fever vaccination. The chain couples TRBV10-3 to TRBJ1-2; a weak D assignment points to TRBD1 (6 bases agree). The CDR3 reads CAISESRGLNYGYTF. The base sequence is TGTGCCATCAGTGAAAGCAGGGGCCTTAACTATGGCTACACCTTC.